The clone carrying this T cell receptor (beta chain) occurred a few times. Method: immunoSEQ multiplex PCR; TCRdb's copy keeps in-frame clones and lacks some. This sample yields 20,000 to 25,000 clones, of which just under 40% are seen a single time; more than 0.55% belongs to the top ten. The sample originates from a study of graft-versus-host responses after intestinal transplantation. Study information: The whole recipient group had anti-thymocyte globulin induction followed by tacrolimus and steroids for two to three years.

Whole-study findings and limits: Detected in recipient marrow were GvH clones, some of which were first observed in ileum or blood. Allografts of patients with graft-donor T cell macrochimerism showed high graft-versus-host to host-versus-graft clone ratios.

The authors combined approximately 200,000 CFSE-labeled responder cells with approximately 200,000 irradiated, violet-dye-labeled stimulator cells in plates. Germline V gene lookup returns CDR1 MNHEY and CDR2 SMNVEV (reference sequence). CDR3 length: 13 amino acids. With 5 bases removed from V and 8 bases from J, the gap between germline ends came to 13 bases. This TCR was sampled from a human patient who received an intestinal transplant. The material was alloreactive CD4+ T cells from a mixed lymphocyte reaction culture, obtained before intestinal transplant. The sample's subset: CFSE-low proliferating T cells sorted from roughly 6-day pre-transplant mixed lymphocyte reaction (GvH or HvG direction). The rearrangement joins TRBV27 to TRBJ1-3, with D unresolved. CDR3 loop: CASSPYAGYTIYF. The CDR3 DNA reads TGTGCCAGCAGTCCCTACGCGGGTTACACCATATATTTT.